This TCR beta chain derives from a study of CD8 T cells in ankylosing spondylitis. For this clonotype: What it binds is not known.

TCRdb re-analysed the 5' RACE reads in MiXCR, keeping a single row per CDR3 protein. This sample has 250,000 to 300,000 distinct CDR3 sequences; 15% to 25% occur once, and the top ten carry 7.8%. The germline V gene has CDR1 DFQATT and CDR2 SNEGSKA (reference sequence). The CDR3 runs to 14 residues. J lost 7 bases, V lost 4 bases, and 13 bases had no gene match. Findings of the study overall: CD8+ disease-linked clones were present at relatively low frequencies in blood.

The TCR originated in a male donor with ankylosing spondylitis or in good health (not recorded which). Sequencing was carried out using blood, either unsorted or a sorted T cell fraction (not recorded which). The chain joins TRBV20-1 to TRBJ2-7; TRBD2 aligns across 7 bases. The CDR3 here is CSATPESGAQEQYV. CDR3 in DNA: TGCAGTGCTACCCCTGAGAGCGGGGCCCAAGAGCAGTACGTC.